The clone carrying this T cell receptor beta chain showed up many times. What it recognizes is unknown. The entry originates in a study of T cells after posttransplantation cyclophosphamide. TCRdb's table, derived via immunoSEQ multiplex PCR, lists solely in-frame clones and lacks some. The sample yields 20,000 to 25,000 clones, without any singletons. Points from the study as a whole: Donor-recipient repertoire similarity was low at 1-2 months, rising over year one. Tissue-infiltrating T cells from skin or gut overlapped little with blood T cells.

Sequenced: PBMCs. This TCR was sampled from a woman aged 55-70 years in good health, CMV-negative, and a related stem cell transplant donor.

CDR3 sequence reads: CASSYHRMGNQPQHF. In DNA, the CDR3 is TGTGCCAGCAGCTACCACAGGATGGGGAATCAGCCCCAGCATTTT. The gene calls are TRBV11-2 and TRBJ1-5; possible D gene TRBD1, 5 bases. V gave up 4 bases and J gave up 4 bases, with 14 bases separating them. CDR3 length equals 15 residues. CDR1 is SGHAT and CDR2 is FQNNGV in the germline V gene.